This note documents a single T cell receptor (beta chain) sequence. Its target antigen remains unknown. No much larger clone exists at a distance of one base, and base qualities are not known. TCRbeta CDR3 regions were amplified from genomic DNA by means of the immunoSEQ Assay, a bias-controlled multiplex PCR. The study's processing was this. Nucleated cell counts per sample were estimated from amplification of reference gene primers within the assay. Sequence reads were collapsed and filtered to measure the absolute abundance of every unique TCRbeta CDR3 rearrangement. Productive Simpson clonality was computed per sample as the square root of Simpson's diversity index over productive rearrangements. Here the immuneACCESS table is served through TCRdb, limited to in-frame sequences with V and J called. Missing clones are a known gap in these copies; in checked studies unresolved V genes cover under half, and the rest lacks a known reason. V, J and clone size are those of that table, while D and trimming were read from the DNA. The sample table records about 150,000 clones; roughly 84% of these occur just once. The ten top clones hold around 2.1% of the sample.

This entry is derived from a study of blood T cell repertoires in COVID-19 (dated by TCRdb to 2019 to 2021). Background on the whole study: The collaborator samples originated in the United States, Italy and Spain and spanned the acute and convalescent phases of COVID-19. The prospective study material was composed of cDNA or gDNA derived from T cells, B-cell-depleted T cells, or PBMCs. A de-identified subject ID, COVID-19 status, age in years and sex were almost always included in the sample metadata. HLA class I and class II types, where available, came from metadata supplied by the sample provider rather than from assay-based typing. The repertoires were released in a freely available public database meant as a resource for research on the immune response to SARS-CoV-2. The dataset comprised deeply sampled blood TCRbeta repertoires from subjects exposed to, actively infected with, or recovered from COVID-19. Samples were obtained from the ongoing ImmuneRACE study (first 160 participants) and from some 1,300 subjects provided by 6 global collaborators. The research as a whole found: Clinical and demographic metadata were provided uncurated, with the amount varying by source and participant.

The collaborating institutions used their own protocols to collect whole blood in K2EDTA tubes. Collaborator samples were shipped for TCRbeta analysis as frozen whole blood, isolated PBMCs, or DNA extracted from either sample type. CDR1 is given as KGHSY and CDR2 as FQNENV, both from the germline V gene. The CDR3 runs 12 amino acids, cysteine and phenylalanine included. The only DNA kept is the CDR3, 36 bases in frame from the first base. V loses 6 bases of germline sequence and J loses 2 bases, and the interval between the two ends is 6 bases. Sequenced input: peripheral blood. The chain is encoded by TRBV16 joined to TRBJ2-3, with no D gene named confidently. The sequence derives from a man in his 70s with acute or convalescent COVID-19. The CDR3: CASSLLTDTQYF. The sequence in DNA is TGTGCCAGCAGTCTACTCACAGATACGCAGTATTTT.